The T cell receptor (beta chain) under discussion was sequenced for a study of human T cells and chemical hapten exposure. Study findings and constraints: A positive correlation with patch test score was shown by PT1 expanded TCR counts.

In regard to this clonotype: Its antigen is currently unknown.

This CDR3 region has 14 residues. Losses at the gene ends were 3 bases for V and 7 bases for J; bases not matched to a gene: 3. Germline V lookup: CDR1 SGHVS, CDR2 FQNEAQ. Indicated time point: patch test 1, 2 weeks after DPC sensitization. Treatment in this sample: therapeutic diphenylcyclopropenone sensitization with weekly scalp DPC. TCRdb ran MiXCR on the RACE reads and lists one entry per CDR3 protein. The sample contains some 77,000 distinct CDR3 sequences, approximately 10% of which appear only once. This clonotype was obtained from a woman aged 50 to 65 with alopecia areata. Some clones in this sample may be carry-over from other donors' samples. The chain recombines TRBV7-8 with TRBJ1-4; 9 nucleotides line up with TRBD1. This material consisted of whole blood, taken in connection with sensitization to the hapten diphenylcyclopropenone (DPC). The CDR3 DNA reads as TGTGCCAGCAGCTTCGGGACAGGGACTGAAAAACTGTTTTTT. Its protein product is CASSFGTGTEKLFF.